The T cell receptor (beta chain) described here comes from a study of cytomegalovirus exposure and HLA in healthy donors. Regarding the study as a whole: The Asian-associated ancestry cluster reportedly had fewer N-insertions than the roughly 720-donor mean in a later analysis.

This clone was seen once. Its matching antigen is unknown. Both 60 Vbeta primers and 13 Jbeta primers went into the PCR. Libraries were prepared by immunoSEQ multiplex PCR; TCRdb keeps only in-frame clonotypes and omits some of them. The table shows under 200,000 clones, with around four fifths occurring only once. The material sequenced was PBMCs. This TCR derives from a woman aged 25 to 39 in good health and CMV-seronegative.

The DNA of the CDR3 is TGTGCCAGCAGCCCCATTAGGACAGATATTTATGGCTACACCTTC. This gives the protein CASSPIRTDIYGYTF. V and J are TRBV5-4 and TRBJ1-2; D possibly corresponds to TRBD1 (6 bases). The CDR3 covers 15 residues. V dropped 4 bases and J dropped 5 bases, with 18 bases sitting between them. Germline CDR1 is SGHNT and CDR2 is YYREEE (reference sequence).